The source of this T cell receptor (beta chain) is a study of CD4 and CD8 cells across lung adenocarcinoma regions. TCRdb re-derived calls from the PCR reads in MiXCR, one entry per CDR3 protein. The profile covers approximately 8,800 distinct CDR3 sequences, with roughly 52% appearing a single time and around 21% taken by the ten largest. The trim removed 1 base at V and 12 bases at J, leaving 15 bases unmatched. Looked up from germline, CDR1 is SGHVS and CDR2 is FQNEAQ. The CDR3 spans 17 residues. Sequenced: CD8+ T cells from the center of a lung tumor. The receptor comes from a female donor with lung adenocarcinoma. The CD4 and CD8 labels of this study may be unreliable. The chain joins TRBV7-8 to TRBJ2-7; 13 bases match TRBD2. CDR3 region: CASSLGLGLAGYFGLYF. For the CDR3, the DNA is TGTGCCAGCAGCTTAGGGTTGGGACTAGCGGGATATTTCGGGCTGTACTTC.